Listed here are 30 T cell receptor beta chains from one sample, sequenced in a study of cytomegalovirus exposure and HLA in healthy donors (dated by TCRdb to about 2017). The method was the immunoSEQ multiplex PCR assay. A mixture of 60 forward primers for TCR Vbeta segments and 13 reverse primers for TCR Jbeta segments was used in the multiplex PCR. TCRdb obtained this table from immuneACCESS and retained in-frame rearrangements with V and J assigned. These tables miss some clones; where compared with another copy, unresolved V genes account for less than half of the shortfall, and the remainder is unexplained. The sample table records 150,000 to 200,000 clones; roughly 80% of these occur just once. The ten largest clonotypes hold roughly 2.7% of the sample. What was sequenced was PBMCs. The receptor set was obtained from a female donor in good health and CMV-seronegative.

The V call is TRBV7-6, the J call TRBJ2-5, with a possible D match to TRBD2 (5 bases). This CDR3 has 17 residues. Trimming cost V 1 base and J 0 bases, with 15 bases left between them. Germline CDR1 is SGHVS and CDR2 is FNYEAQ. As DNA, the CDR3 is TGTGCCAGCAGCTTAGAGGTTGACTACAAGTACCAAGAGACCCAGTACTTC. This translates into CASSLEVDYKYQETQYF.

The chain links TRBV10-3 to TRBJ2-7, with 8 bases fitting TRBD1. V was clipped by 2 bases and J by 3 bases; unmatched bases: 6. This CDR3 region has 15 residues. Germline V gene data show CDR1 as ENHRY and CDR2 as SYGVKD. CDR3 loop: CAISEEAQGDYEQYF. In nucleotides, the CDR3 is TGTGCCATCAGTGAGGAGGCACAGGGGGACTACGAGCAGTACTTC.

The chain recombines TRBV13 with TRBJ1-2; 10 nucleotides match TRBD1. The junction had 11 bases not matched to a gene; V was cut back by 5 bases and J by 8 bases. The CDR3 length is 15 residues. The V gene's germline CDR1 is PRHDT and CDR2 FYEKMQ (reference sequence). The chain's CDR3 is CASSARDRGSGGYTF. The CDR3 DNA reads TGTGCCAGCAGCGCCCGGGACAGGGGTAGTGGGGGCTACACCTTC. Using reference TRBV13 and TRBJ1-2 for the parts outside the CDR3, the full variable domain is AAGVIQSPRHLIKEKRETATLKCYPIPRHDTVYWYQQGPGQDPQFLISFYEKMQSDKGSIPDRFSAQQFSDYHSELNMSSLELGDSALYFCASSARDRGSGGYTFGSGTRLTVV.

V usage is TRBV29-1 and J usage is TRBJ2-1, with 10 bases fitting TRBD2. Trimming removed 7 bases from V and 7 bases from J; junction bases left unmatched: 10. CDR1 is SQVTM and CDR2 is ANQGSEA in the germline V gene. The CDR3 covers 14 residues. The CDR3: CSAGGSSGRNEQFF. Written as DNA, the CDR3 is TGCAGCGCTGGGGGGTCTAGCGGGAGAAATGAGCAGTTCTTC.

The chain's CDR3 is CAIRDPGSGANVLTF. CDR3 nucleotides: TGTGCCATCCGAGATCCCGGGAGTGGGGCCAACGTCCTGACTTTC. J is TRBJ2-6 and V is TRBV10-3; weak D call: TRBD2 (6 bases). Germline V CDR1 and CDR2: ENHRY, SYGVKD. This CDR3 has 15 residues. The ends were cut back, 8 bases at V and 3 bases at J, with 14 bases in the middle.

This sequence joins TRBV10-3 and TRBJ2-2; TRBD1 matches at 9 bases. The CDR3 loop spans 15 amino acids. J lost 6 bases, V lost 3 bases, and 5 bases had no gene match. Germline V gives CDR1 ENHRY, CDR2 SYGVKD. CDR3 sequence (DNA): TGTGCCATCAGTGAATGGGGACAGGGAGCCGGGGAGCTGTTTTTT. This sequence encodes CAISEWGQGAGELFF.

The chain is built from TRBV27 and TRBJ2-5, with D perhaps matching TRBD1 (6 bases). The germline gives CDR1 MNHEY, CDR2 SMNVEV (reference sequence). With 8 bases removed from V and 1 base from J, the gap between germline ends came to 14 bases. This CDR3 is 14 amino acids long. In DNA, the CDR3 is TGTGCCAGCCAAACCACAGGGTTCCAAGAGACCCAGTACTTC. As protein: CASQTTGFQETQYF.

This chain links TRBV7-8 with TRBJ2-3; tentative D call: TRBD1 (5 bases). Germline CDR1 is SGHVS and CDR2 is FQNEAQ. Trimming stripped 1 base from V and 0 bases from J, with 11 bases between. The CDR3 is 16 amino acids. CDR3 residues: CASSLVLGRSTDTQYF. DNA of the CDR3: TGTGCCAGCAGCTTAGTTCTGGGGCGGAGCACAGATACGCAGTATTTT.

The V call is TRBV9, the J call TRBJ2-1, with 9 bases that match TRBD1. V dropped 2 bases and J dropped 2; count of bases not matched to a gene: 2. CDR1 and CDR2 from the germline V gene are SGDLS and YYNGEE. The CDR3 length is 15 residues. Here the CDR3 reads CASSVTGGTYNEQFF. The CDR3 DNA follows: TGTGCCAGCAGCGTGACAGGGGGGACCTACAATGAGCAGTTCTTC.

The chain employs TRBV5-1 and TRBJ2-7; D is possibly TRBD2 (6 bases). Trimming left V 3 bases short and J 4 bases short, with 20 bases between. Germline CDR1 reads SGHRS; CDR2 reads YFSETQ. The CDR3 totals 16 residues. In DNA, the CDR3 is TGCGCCAGCAGCTCATCTGTCGGAGGGGCTGGGTACGAGCAGTACTTC. It is translated as CASSSSVGGAGYEQYF.

This clone was detected a few times. The rearrangement links TRBV10-3 to TRBJ2-2, with 12 bases identical to TRBD2. CDR3 length: 17 residues. After removal of 0 bases from V and 5 bases from J, the junction contained 4 bases not matched to a gene. The germline gives CDR1 ENHRY, CDR2 SYGVKD. This CDR3 reads CAISESTSGRGTGELFF. In nucleotides, the CDR3 is TGTGCCATCAGTGAGTCGACTAGCGGGAGAGGGACCGGGGAGCTGTTTTTT.

The chain uses TRBV5-4 and TRBJ1-1, with D possibly TRBD1 on 5 matching bases. Germline V gives CDR1 SGHNT, CDR2 YYREEE (reference sequence). Trimming shortened V by 4 bases and J by 0 bases, and 13 bases separated the two germline ends. CDR3 length equals 15 residues. The CDR3 DNA is TGTGCCAGCAGCCCTGGAGGGGCCGTGAACACTGAAGCTTTCTTT. It translates to CASSPGGAVNTEAFF.

CDR3 in DNA: TGTGCCAGCAGCACCCGACAGGGAGACGAGCAGTACTTC. This gives the protein CASSTRQGDEQYF. The chain carries TRBV7-9 and TRBJ2-7; 7 bases are a match to TRBD1. J gave up 5 bases and V 5 bases, and 6 bases lay outside the gene matches. The CDR3 loop spans 13 amino acids. Germline values: CDR1 SEHNR, CDR2 FQNEAQ (reference sequence).

The chain carries TRBV2 and TRBJ1-1; 10 bases line up with TRBD1. With V trimmed by 10 bases and J by 0 bases, 20 bases remained unmatched. Germline loops: CDR1 SNHLY, CDR2 FYNNEI. The CDR3 is 19 amino acids. The CDR3 spells CATLKKSGQGFFLNTEAFF. In DNA, the CDR3 is TGTGCCACCCTGAAAAAGTCGGGACAGGGGTTTTTCTTGAACACTGAAGCTTTCTTT. The full variable domain, completed using reference TRBV2 and TRBJ1-1, is EPEVTQTPSHQVTQMGQEVILRCVPISNHLYFYWYRQILGQKVEFLVSFYNNEISEKSEIFDDQFSVERPDGSNFTLKIRSTKLEDSAMYFCATLKKSGQGFFLNTEAFFGQGTRLTVV.

The chain is built from TRBV6-1 and TRBJ2-5, with D perhaps TRBD2 (5 bases). The V end lost 4 bases, the J end lost 5 bases, and 20 bases lay between the germline ends. The germline V gene has CDR1 MNHNS and CDR2 SASEGT. The CDR3 has 16 residues. The chain's CDR3 is CASSGWGAPGMETQYF. CDR3 sequence (DNA): TGTGCCAGCAGTGGATGGGGTGCCCCGGGGATGGAGACCCAGTACTTC.

The chain joins TRBV5-1 to TRBJ2-5; 8 bases are shared with TRBD1. The CDR3 spans 13 residues. The J segment lost 5 bases and the V segment lost 5 bases, leaving 5 bases of the junction unmatched. Germline CDR1 SGHRS, CDR2 YFSETQ. The CDR3 region has the DNA TGCGCCAGCAGACGGGACAGGATCGAGACCCAGTACTTC. Its translation: CASRRDRIETQYF.

The CDR3 reads CASSGSGGALETQYF. The CDR3 region has the DNA TGTGCCAGCAGCGGAAGCGGGGGGGCGTTAGAGACCCAGTACTTC. The chain links TRBV5-4 to TRBJ2-5; 10 positions match TRBD2. Germline CDR1 SGHNT, CDR2 YYREEE (reference sequence). The V segment lost 4 bases and the J segment 4 bases; nucleotides outside the gene matches: 7. The CDR3 contains 15 residues.

The chain recombines TRBV2 with TRBJ1-5; the match to TRBD1 covers 10 bases. The CDR3 is made up of 14 amino acids. Germline V lookup: CDR1 SNHLY, CDR2 FYNNEI. V gave up 4 bases and J gave up 6 bases; unmatched junction bases: 3. CDR3: CASSGQGASQPQHF. CDR3 coding DNA: TGTGCCAGCAGTGGACAGGGGGCAAGTCAGCCCCAGCATTTT. The full variable domain, completed using reference TRBV2 and TRBJ1-5, is EPEVTQTPSHQVTQMGQEVILRCVPISNHLYFYWYRQILGQKVEFLVSFYNNEISEKSEIFDDQFSVERPDGSNFTLKIRSTKLEDSAMYFCASSGQGASQPQHFGDGTRLSIL.

The genes are TRBV11-3 and TRBJ2-1; TRBD2 agrees at 10 bases. The V gene's germline CDR1 is SGHNT and CDR2 YENEEA. V lost 5 bases, J lost 7 bases, and 14 bases stayed unmatched. The CDR3 runs 17 residues. For the CDR3, the DNA is TGTGCCAGCAGCCCCCACGGGAGCGGGGGGGCCGGGAATGAGCAGTTCTTC. Its translation is CASSPHGSGGAGNEQFF. Full variable domain (outside the CDR3, taken from reference TRBV11-3 and TRBJ2-1): EAGVVQSPRYKIIEKKQPVAFWCNPISGHNTLYWYLQNLGQGPELLIRYENEEAVDDSQLPKDRFSAERLKGVDSTLKIQPAELGDSAVYLCASSPHGSGGAGNEQFFGPGTRLTVL.

The genes are TRBV5-6 and TRBJ2-5; 11 bases are shared with TRBD2. The germline V gene has CDR1 SGHDT and CDR2 YYEEEE. V dropped 0 bases and J dropped 5; count of bases not matched to a gene: 12. There are 18 residues in the CDR3. The DNA for the CDR3 is TGTGCCAGCAGCTTGGGGTTAGCGGGAGGGCCTCGGGATGAGACCCAGTACTTC. Translation: CASSLGLAGGPRDETQYF.

V is TRBV4-1 and J is TRBJ1-5; D not resolved. Between the trimmed V and J ends, which lost 0 bases and 4 bases, there was a span of 7 bases. The CDR3 loop spans 14 amino acids. Germline CDR1 reads MGHRA; CDR2 reads YSYEKL. CDR3 nucleotides: TGCGCCAGCAGCCAAGATACGGTTAATCAGCCCCAGCATTTT. Encoded protein: CASSQDTVNQPQHF.

The chain carries TRBV11-1 and TRBJ2-2, with 9 bases identical to TRBD1. Trimming cost V 5 bases and J 5 bases; bases outside gene matches: 6. The CDR3 has 15 residues. CDR1 is SGHAT and CDR2 is FQDESV in the germline V gene (reference sequence). The CDR3 nucleotides are TGTGCCAGCAGCACTCGGGACAGGGAAACCGGGGAGCTGTTTTTT. Residues: CASSTRDRETGELFF.

The chain couples TRBV5-1 to TRBJ1-2; 9 bases map to TRBD1. This CDR3 comprises 16 residues. J was trimmed by 4 bases and V by 0 bases; bases with no gene match: 7. Germline V lookup: CDR1 SGHRS, CDR2 YFSETQ. CDR3 DNA sequence: TGCGCCAGCAGCTTGGGTAACCCGGGACAGGGCTATGGCTACACCTTC. Amino acid sequence: CASSLGNPGQGYGYTF.

V is TRBV4-2 and J is TRBJ2-1; D might be TRBD2 (5 bases). Germline V gene data show CDR1 as LGHNA and CDR2 as YNFKEQ. The V end was cut by 1 base, the J end by 9 bases, with 10 bases between. The CDR3 is 13 amino acids. In DNA, the CDR3 is TGTGCCAGCAGCCAAGTCCGCGGGTCTGAGCAGTTCTTC. Protein: CASSQVRGSEQFF.

The DNA of the CDR3 is TGTGCCAGCAGCTTGGTGGGGACAGGTCGCGGAGAGACTTTCTTT. Translated, it gives CASSLVGTGRGETFF. This chain joins TRBV5-6 and TRBJ1-1, with 8 bases aligning to TRBD1. Germline values: CDR1 SGHDT, CDR2 YYEEEE. Trimming took 0 bases from V and 12 from J; bases not matched to a gene: 13. The CDR3 totals 15 residues.

The V and J genes are TRBV28 and TRBJ1-5; TRBD1 aligns across 12 bases. J lost 4 bases, V lost 2 bases, and 6 bases had no gene match. There are 17 residues in the CDR3. CDR1 MDHEN and CDR2 SYDVKM come from the germline V gene. The CDR3 spells CASSLRGQGAWNQPQHF. The CDR3 DNA sequence: TGTGCCAGCAGTTTACGGGGACAGGGGGCATGGAATCAGCCCCAGCATTTT.

The rearrangement links TRBV2 to TRBJ2-3, with 9 bases aligning to TRBD1. V shed 2 bases, J shed 5 bases, and the junction held 5 bases outside the gene matches. The CDR3 contains 15 residues. The germline V gene has CDR1 SNHLY and CDR2 FYNNEI. In DNA, the CDR3 is TGTGCCAGCAGTGAAATGGGGACAGGGTTAGATACGCAGTATTTT. Protein: CASSEMGTGLDTQYF. The whole variable domain, filled in from reference TRBV2 and TRBJ2-3, reads EPEVTQTPSHQVTQMGQEVILRCVPISNHLYFYWYRQILGQKVEFLVSFYNNEISEKSEIFDDQFSVERPDGSNFTLKIRSTKLEDSAMYFCASSEMGTGLDTQYFGPGTRLTVL.

This clone was seen once. Other DNA sequences from this sample encode an identical CDR3 as well. The CDR3 DNA reads as TGCGCCAGCAGTCTGGCAGGCGGGGGATTAGGTACTGAAGCTTTCTTT. This codes for CASSLAGGGLGTEAFF. The chain employs TRBV5-1 and TRBJ1-1; a weak D match, TRBD1 (5 bases). The germline V and J ends were trimmed by 5 bases and 5 bases, with 22 bases remaining between them. Germline CDR1 reads SGHRS; CDR2 reads YFSETQ. The CDR3 is 16 amino acids.

J is TRBJ2-7 and V is TRBV29-1, with 8 bases matching TRBD1. There are 14 residues in the CDR3. The V gene's germline CDR1 is SQVTM and CDR2 ANQGSEA. The J segment lost 0 bases and the V segment lost 6 bases, leaving 7 bases of the junction unmatched. The CDR3 region has the DNA TGCAGCGTGCTGGGACAGGCGAACTCCTACGAGCAGTACTTC. This translates into CSVLGQANSYEQYF.

This clone has a handful of counts. The rearrangement joins TRBV5-1 to TRBJ1-4; unclear D gene. Trimming cost V 4 bases and J 8 bases, with 12 bases left between them. Germline V CDR1 and CDR2: SGHRS, YFSETQ. The CDR3 is made up of 13 amino acids. For the CDR3, the DNA is TGCGCCAGCAGCCGAACGGGGAACGAAAAACTGTTTTTT. Encoded protein: CASSRTGNEKLFF.